This entry lists 8 T cell receptor beta chains sequenced from one sample in a study of T-cell reconstitution after alpha-beta-depleted transplantation in children. Unique molecular identifiers were used to barcode this TCRbeta library. MiXCR, run by TCRdb on the PCR reads, gives a single entry per CDR3 protein. Of about 130,000 distinct CDR3 sequences listed, 9.7% were seen once; the top ten hold less than 25%. Material: PBMCs, mostly from graft donor cells, obtained 180 days after TCRalphabeta/CD19-depleted stem cell transplant. Receptors originate from a girl in the first two years of life who had a stem cell transplant for combined immunodeficiency, so the T cells may come from the graft donor.

The CDR3: CASSLGLAGDDEQFF. CDR3 nucleotides: TGTGCCAGTAGTCTTGGACTAGCGGGGGATGATGAGCAGTTCTTC. V is TRBV19 and J is TRBJ2-1, with 13 bases identical to TRBD2. CDR1 and CDR2 (germline): LNHDA, SQIVND (reference sequence). This CDR3 is built from 15 residues. J gave up 8 bases and V 5 bases, and 6 bases lay outside the gene matches.

This clonotype turned up a few times. The chain links TRBV14 to TRBJ2-7; D perhaps matches TRBD1 (6 bases). The CDR3 runs to 16 residues. Trimming stripped 0 bases from V and 4 bases from J, with 16 bases between. The germline gives CDR1 SGHDN, CDR2 FVKESK. The CDR3 loop reads CASSQDYRAEGYEQYF. The CDR3 DNA reads TGTGCCAGCAGCCAAGATTACAGGGCCGAGGGGTACGAGCAGTACTTC.

Only a few counts were recorded for this clonotype. The chain has TRBV30 and TRBJ2-2, with 8 bases identical to TRBD1. Germline V gene sequence: CDR1 GTSNPN, CDR2 SVGIG (reference sequence). After removal of 7 bases from V and 0 bases from J, the junction contained 4 bases not matched to a gene. The CDR3 runs 14 residues. CDR3 sequence (DNA): TGTGCCTCCCCGGGACAGGCGAACACCGGGGAGCTGTTTTTT. Protein: CASPGQANTGELFF. The whole variable domain, filled in from reference TRBV30 and TRBJ2-2, reads SQTIHQWPATLVQPVGSPLSLECTVEGTSNPNLYWYRQAAGRGLQLLFYSVGIGQISSEVPQNLSASRPQDRQFILSSKKLLLSDSGFYLCASPGQANTGELFFGEGSRLTVL.

There are a few counts of this clonotype. This chain uses TRBV11-2 with TRBJ2-7, with TRBD2 matching 14 bases. The CDR3 length is 16 residues. Trimming at V came to 5 bases and at J to 3 bases, leaving 6 bases not matched to a gene. In germline, CDR1 is SGHAT, CDR2 FQNNGV. CDR3 sequence: CASSQTSGRGYYEQYF. CDR3 nucleotide sequence: TGTGCCAGCAGCCAGACTAGCGGGAGGGGCTACTACGAGCAGTACTTC.

This clonotype was detected a few times. V and J are TRBV20-1 and TRBJ2-7; 11 nucleotides line up with TRBD2. CDR1 is DFQATT and CDR2 is SNEGSKA in the germline V gene (reference sequence). V lost 3 bases and J lost 1; bases outside the gene matches: 5. CDR3 length: 15 residues. The CDR3 sequence: CSARVGLAGSYEQYF. The CDR3 DNA is TGCAGTGCTAGGGTCGGACTAGCGGGTTCCTACGAGCAGTACTTC.

At least ten counts were recorded for this clonotype. V and J are TRBV5-1 and TRBJ2-7; 7 bases map to TRBD1. Per germline, CDR1 SGHRS and CDR2 YFSETQ. With V trimmed by 4 bases and J by 1 base, 8 bases remained unmatched. This CDR3 is built from 15 residues. The CDR3 protein is CASSTRTGFSYEQYF. The CDR3 bases are TGCGCCAGCAGCACCCGGACAGGCTTTTCCTACGAGCAGTACTTC.

This chain joins TRBV14 and TRBJ1-1, with 7 bases identical to TRBD1. The CDR3 is 15 residues long. The V gene's germline CDR1 is SGHDN and CDR2 FVKESK. Losses at the gene ends were 5 bases for V and 3 bases for J; bases not matched to a gene: 9. CDR3 sequence reads: CASSEQGSGDTEAFF. The DNA of the CDR3 is TGTGCCAGCAGCGAACAGGGGAGCGGCGACACTGAAGCTTTCTTT.

This clonotype appeared a few times. The gene calls are TRBV6-5 and TRBJ2-2; D gene unclear. The CDR3 runs to 13 residues. Germline CDR1 reads MNHEY; CDR2 reads SVGAGI. V lost 2 bases and J lost 8, with 9 bases in between. The CDR3 region is CASSYGVGGELFF. CDR3 coding DNA: TGTGCCAGCAGTTACGGGGTAGGAGGGGAGCTGTTTTTT.